The 13 T cell receptor beta chains given below trace back to one sample, sequenced in a study of early T cells in non-severe SARS-CoV-2 infection. TCRdb processed the 5' RACE reads anew with MiXCR; each CDR3 protein has one entry. The sample has around 53,000 distinct CDR3 sequences; 12% are singletons. The sequencing input was whole blood. Receptor source: an adult who was a healthcare worker with PCR-confirmed SARS-CoV-2 infection or an uninfected control (not recorded which).

This clonotype was found a few times. This chain links TRBV6-5 with TRBJ2-6; D call uncertain. V lost 6 bases, J lost 0 bases, and 6 bases lay in between. Germline CDR1 and CDR2: MNHEY and SVGAGI. This CDR3 contains 14 residues. CDR3 nucleotide sequence: TGTGCCAGCAGAGTCGGCTCTGGGGCCAACGTCCTGACTTTC. It specifies CASRVGSGANVLTF.

Ten or more counts support this clonotype. This rearrangement joins TRBV7-3 to TRBJ1-4, with TRBD1 identical over 10 bases. The CDR3 extends over 18 amino acids. V gave up 1 base and J gave up 8 bases; unmatched junction bases: 13. Germline CDR1 and CDR2: SGHTA and FQGTGA. The DNA for the CDR3 is TGTGCCAGCAGCTTAAAGGGAGACAGGGGGCGCCCCGACGAAAAACTGTTTTTT. Amino acid sequence: CASSLKGDRGRPDEKLFF.

This clonotype was detected a few times. The chain recombines TRBV27 with TRBJ1-4; tentative D call: TRBD1 (6 bases). Germline V CDR1 and CDR2: MNHEY, SMNVEV (reference sequence). V shed 4 bases and J shed 0 bases, with 9 bases lying between them. The CDR3 spans 15 residues. As DNA, the CDR3 is TGTGCCAGCAGTTCACGACAGGCAACTAATGAAAAACTGTTTTTT. This encodes CASSSRQATNEKLFF.

This clonotype has a count of ten or more. The chain has TRBV5-4 and TRBJ1-1; possibly TRBD1 for D (6 bases). The CDR3 runs to 16 residues. V lost 4 bases to trimming and J lost 0 bases, with 16 bases between them. Germline assignment: CDR1 SGHNT and CDR2 YYREEE (reference sequence). CDR3 in amino acids: CASSPGRRQVNTEAFF. The CDR3 coding sequence is TGTGCCAGCAGCCCGGGGCGGCGACAGGTGAACACTGAAGCTTTCTTT.

This clonotype was found a few times. The chain combines TRBV28 with TRBJ2-7; 9 positions match TRBD1. Germline-derived CDR1 and CDR2 are MDHEN and SYDVKM. The CDR3 covers 16 residues. The V gene end was trimmed by 1 base and the J gene end by 1 base; junction bases not matched to a gene: 5. The CDR3 reads CASSLFTGQGSYEQYF. Here the CDR3 DNA reads TGTGCCAGCAGTTTATTCACAGGACAGGGGTCCTACGAGCAGTACTTC.

This clonotype was seen repeatedly, ten times or more. The CDR3 DNA reads TGTGCCAGCAGCAGAGGCGGGACGGCAAATCAGCCCCAGCATTTT. This sequence encodes CASSRGGTANQPQHF. This chain joins TRBV7-2 and TRBJ1-5, with D maybe TRBD1 (5 bases). CDR1 is SGHTA and CDR2 is FQGNSA in the germline V gene. This CDR3 has 15 amino acids. V lost 5 bases and J 4 bases, leaving 15 bases between the germline ends.

This clonotype was detected ten times or more. This chain connects TRBV3-1 to TRBJ2-7; 11 nucleotides match TRBD2. Germline CDR1 and CDR2: LGHDT and YNNKEL (reference sequence). The trim removed 5 bases at V and 3 bases at J, leaving 12 bases unmatched. This CDR3 is 17 amino acids long. The CDR3 sequence is CASSSSAGLAASYEQYF. CDR3 bases: TGTGCCAGCAGCTCATCCGCGGGACTAGCGGCGAGCTACGAGCAGTACTTC.

This clonotype was seen at least ten times. The chain joins TRBV20-1 to TRBJ1-5; weak D call: TRBD1 (6 bases). With 0 bases removed from V and 6 bases from J, the gap between germline ends came to 15 bases. This CDR3 region has 15 residues. Germline V CDR1 and CDR2: DFQATT, SNEGSKA (reference sequence). CDR3 DNA: TGCAGTGCTAGAGATCGTAGGGGGGGCGGTCAGCCCCAGCATTTT. Protein product: CSARDRRGGGQPQHF.

The chain employs TRBV20-1 and TRBJ2-5; TRBD2 aligns across 8 bases. Germline-derived CDR1 and CDR2 are DFQATT and SNEGSKA (reference sequence). The CDR3 extends over 13 amino acids. After removal of 6 bases from V and 5 bases from J, the junction contained 8 bases not matched to a gene. For the CDR3, the DNA is TGCAGTGCAAGGCGGGGGGCCTGGGAGACCCAGTACTTC. Translation: CSARRGAWETQYF.

This clonotype was counted ten times or more. The chain recombines TRBV7-2 with TRBJ1-2; D ambiguous. The CDR3 extends over 14 amino acids. Germline V gene sequence: CDR1 SGHTA, CDR2 FQGNSA. V was shortened by 2 bases and J by 7 bases, with 14 bases between the two germline ends. CDR3 coding DNA: TGTGCCAGCAGCTTATTTTTGTCACAGCCTGGCTACACCTTC. Translating it yields CASSLFLSQPGYTF.

This clonotype was seen only a few times. CDR3 region: CASSPGEGRGQYF. CDR3 nucleotides: TGTGCCAGCAGCCCCGGCGAGGGCCGGGGGCAGTACTTC. The chain uses TRBV7-2 and TRBJ2-7, with D possibly TRBD2 on 5 matching bases. This CDR3 spans 13 amino acids. Germline V gene lookup returns CDR1 SGHTA and CDR2 FQGNSA. Deletions cut 5 bases from V and 9 bases from J, with 17 bases between.

This clonotype has more than one count but fewer than ten. This sequence joins TRBV12-3 or TRBV12-4 and TRBJ2-1; D gene uncertain. CDR3 length: 11 residues. Trimming left V 3 bases short and J 9 bases short, with 6 bases between. Here the CDR3 reads CASSLVSEQFF. The CDR3 nucleotides read TGTGCCAGCAGTTTGGTCAGTGAGCAGTTCTTC.

On this clonotype itself: Mismatch with germline at one junction end may stem from a read error. The rearrangement joins TRBV12-3 or TRBV12-4 to TRBJ1-1; tentatively, D is TRBD1 (6 bases). The CDR3 consists of 15 residues. CDR3 DNA sequence: TGTGCCAGCAGTGCCCGAACAGGGTTGGGAACTGAAGTTTTCTTT. Protein product: CASSARTGLGTEVFF.